This TCR beta chain derives from a study of cytomegalovirus exposure and HLA in healthy donors. The study's findings and limits: The TCR clusters that emerged in the first cohort tended, a later analysis found, to co-occur in the 120 or so validation repertoires. Associated with cytomegalovirus, according to the listing, were 150 to 200 TCR beta chains. Many donors shared some public TCRs, even though most TCR sequences were rare.

This CDR3 comprises 15 residues. The germline V gene has CDR1 SGHAT and CDR2 FQNNGV. Between the trimmed V and J ends, which lost 2 bases and 2 bases, there was a span of 7 bases. Points on this clone: Its antigen is not identified.

The donors were members of the approximately 120-subject validation cohort (separate from the roughly 670-subject first cohort). The table came from immunoSEQ multiplex PCR; TCRdb's copy has only in-frame clones and leaves some out. The sample holds 300,000 to 350,000 clones, roughly 86% seen once. The chain employs TRBV11-2 and TRBJ2-6; unclear D gene. Source material: PBMCs. This clonotype was sampled from a man younger than 45 in good health and CMV-seronegative. CDR3 DNA sequence: TGTGCCAGCAGCTTAATACAGACTGGGGCCAACGTCCTGACTTTC. Translation: CASSLIQTGANVLTF.